A selection of T cell receptor beta chains follows, all from one sample in a study of T-cell memory formation after mild COVID-19. TCRdb re-analysed the 5' RACE reads in MiXCR, keeping a single row per CDR3 protein. This sample has about 270,000 distinct CDR3 sequences; under 20% occur once, and the top ten carry more than 20%. The source material was PBMCs or a T cell subset sorted from them (not recorded which). The receptor set was obtained from a man between 18 and 29 years old who had mild COVID-19 (a few samples of this study predate the infection). Cell type and time point are not known. The CDR3 runs from the conserved cysteine through the conserved F or W. Each record gives: V gene, J gene, CDR3 protein.

TRBV10-2,TRBJ1-5,CASSEQGSNQPQHF
TRBV20-1,TRBJ2-3,CSAKRQVSTDTQYF
TRBV7-9,TRBJ1-6,CASSLPAGYNSPLHF
TRBV28,TRBJ1-4,CASSPDHRANEKLFF
TRBV27,TRBJ1-1,CASSLPPGRAGTEAFF
TRBV25-1,TRBJ2-4,CASSDGEFQYF
TRBV9,TRBJ2-1,CASSGDSNEQFF
TRBV27,TRBJ2-1,CASSIRTSGGAENEQFF
TRBV12-3/TRBV12-4,TRBJ2-6,CASTPSGFAGANVLTF
TRBV7-2,TRBJ2-1,CASSLDSGRRNEQFF